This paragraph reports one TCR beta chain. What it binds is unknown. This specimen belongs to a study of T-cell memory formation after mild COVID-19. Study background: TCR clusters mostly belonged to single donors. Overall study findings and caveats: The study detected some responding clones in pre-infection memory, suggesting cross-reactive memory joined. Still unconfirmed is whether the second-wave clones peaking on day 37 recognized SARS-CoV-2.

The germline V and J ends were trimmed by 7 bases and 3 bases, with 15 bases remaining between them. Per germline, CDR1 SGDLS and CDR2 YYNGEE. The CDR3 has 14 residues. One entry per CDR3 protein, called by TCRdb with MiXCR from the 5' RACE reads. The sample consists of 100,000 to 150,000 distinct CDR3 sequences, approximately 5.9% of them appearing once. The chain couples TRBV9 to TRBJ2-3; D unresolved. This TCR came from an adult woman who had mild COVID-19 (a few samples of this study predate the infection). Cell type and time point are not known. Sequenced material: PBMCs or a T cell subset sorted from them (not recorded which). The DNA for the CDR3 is TGTGCCAGCTCCCGCTCCCCAGGAACAGATACGCAGTATTTT. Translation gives CASSRSPGTDTQYF.